This T cell receptor (beta chain) was sequenced for a study of blood T cell repertoires in COVID-19. About the study: The study drew acute and convalescent COVID-19 samples from the United States, Italy and Spain. PBMCs, B-cell-depleted T cells, or T cells provided the cDNA or gDNA that made up the material.

Looked up from germline, CDR1 is SQVTM and CDR2 is ANQGSEA. V was shortened by 4 bases and J by 5 bases, with 12 bases between the two germline ends. CDR3 length: 12 amino acids. Here immunoSEQ multiplex PCR was the method, and the copy in TCRdb shows in-frame clones only, minus some. Found here are approximately 180,000 clones, over 80% of them singletons; the top ten hold 7%. The source is a woman in her thirties or forties with COVID-19, enrolled during active disease. What was sequenced was peripheral blood. J is TRBJ2-7 and V is TRBV29-1; perhaps TRBD1 as D (6 bases). The CDR3 is CSVAQGTDEQYF. The DNA for the CDR3 is TGCAGCGTTGCCCAGGGGACCGACGAGCAGTACTTC.